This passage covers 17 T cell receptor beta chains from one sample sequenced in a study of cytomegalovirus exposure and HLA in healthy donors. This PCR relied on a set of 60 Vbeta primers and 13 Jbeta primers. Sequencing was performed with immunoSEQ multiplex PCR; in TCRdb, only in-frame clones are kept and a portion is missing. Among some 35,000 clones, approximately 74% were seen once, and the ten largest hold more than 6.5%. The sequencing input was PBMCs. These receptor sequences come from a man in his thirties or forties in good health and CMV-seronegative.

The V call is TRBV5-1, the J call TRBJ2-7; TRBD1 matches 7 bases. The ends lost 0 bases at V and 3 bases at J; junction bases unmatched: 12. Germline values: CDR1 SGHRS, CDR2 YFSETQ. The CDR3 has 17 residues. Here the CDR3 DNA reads TGCGCCAGCAGCTTGGCCAATTTGGGACAGCAAGGCTACGAGCAGTACTTC. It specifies CASSLANLGQQGYEQYF.

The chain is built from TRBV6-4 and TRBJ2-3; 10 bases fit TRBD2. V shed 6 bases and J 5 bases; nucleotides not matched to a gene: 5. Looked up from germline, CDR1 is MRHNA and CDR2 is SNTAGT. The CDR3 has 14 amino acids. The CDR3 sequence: CASSLAGVKDTQYF. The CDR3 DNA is TGTGCCAGCAGCCTAGCGGGAGTGAAAGATACGCAGTATTTT.

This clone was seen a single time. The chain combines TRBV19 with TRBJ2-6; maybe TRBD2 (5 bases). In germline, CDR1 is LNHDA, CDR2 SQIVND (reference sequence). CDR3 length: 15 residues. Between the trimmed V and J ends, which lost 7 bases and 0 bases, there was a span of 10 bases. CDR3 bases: TGTGCCAGTATGGACTTCACCTCTGGGGCCAACGTCCTGACTTTC. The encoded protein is CASMDFTSGANVLTF. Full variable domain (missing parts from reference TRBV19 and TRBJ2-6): DGGITQSPKYLFRKEGQNVTLSCEQNLNHDAMYWYRQDPGQGLRLIYYSQIVNDFQKGDIAEGYSVSREKKESFPLTVTSAQKNPTAFYLCASMDFTSGANVLTFGAGSRLTVL.

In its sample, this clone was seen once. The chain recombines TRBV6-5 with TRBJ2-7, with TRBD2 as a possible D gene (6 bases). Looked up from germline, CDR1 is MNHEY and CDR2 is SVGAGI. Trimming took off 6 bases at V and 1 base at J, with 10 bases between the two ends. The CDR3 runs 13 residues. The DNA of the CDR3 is TGTGCCAGCAGACAGCGGGTTTCCTACGAGCAGTACTTC. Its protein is CASRQRVSYEQYF.

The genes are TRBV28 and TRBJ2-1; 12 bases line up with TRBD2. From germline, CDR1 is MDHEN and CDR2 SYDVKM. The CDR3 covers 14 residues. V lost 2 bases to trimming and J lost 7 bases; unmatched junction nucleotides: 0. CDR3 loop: CASSLGTSGNEQFF. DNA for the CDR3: TGTGCCAGCAGTTTAGGGACTAGCGGGAATGAGCAGTTCTTC.

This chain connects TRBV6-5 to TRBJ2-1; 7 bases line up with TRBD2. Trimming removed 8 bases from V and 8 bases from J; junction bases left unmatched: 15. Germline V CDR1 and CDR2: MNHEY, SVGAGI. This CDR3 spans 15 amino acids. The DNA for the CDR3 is TGTGCCAGCGCTCCTTACGGGAGGAGGTATTATGAGCAGTTCTTC. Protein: CASAPYGRRYYEQFF.

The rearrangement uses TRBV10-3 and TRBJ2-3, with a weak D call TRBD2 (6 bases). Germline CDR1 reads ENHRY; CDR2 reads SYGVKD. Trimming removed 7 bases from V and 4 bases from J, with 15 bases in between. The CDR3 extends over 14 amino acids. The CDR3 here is CAITRDSNADTQYF. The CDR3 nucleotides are TGTGCCATCACGCGGGACTCCAACGCAGATACGCAGTATTTT.

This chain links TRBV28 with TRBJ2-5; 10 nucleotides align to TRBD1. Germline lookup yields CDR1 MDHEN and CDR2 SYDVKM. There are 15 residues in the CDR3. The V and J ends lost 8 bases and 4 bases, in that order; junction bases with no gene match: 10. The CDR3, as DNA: TGTGCCAGCCGTAGACAGGGGGCGCAGCGAGAGACCCAGTACTTC. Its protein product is CASRRQGAQRETQYF.

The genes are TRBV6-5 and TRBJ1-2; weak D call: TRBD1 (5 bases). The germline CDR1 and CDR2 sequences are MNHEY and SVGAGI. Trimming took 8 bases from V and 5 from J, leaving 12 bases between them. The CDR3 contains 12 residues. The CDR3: CASSNKGYGYTF. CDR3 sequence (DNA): TGTGCCAGCTCCAATAAGGGGTATGGCTACACCTTC.

DNA of the CDR3: TGTGCCAGCAAAGGTCAGGTCGGCTACACCTTC. Translating it yields CASKGQVGYTF. The chain couples TRBV6-1 to TRBJ1-2; D is undetermined. The V gene's germline CDR1 is MNHNS and CDR2 SASEGT. The CDR3 length is 11 residues. With 7 bases removed from V and 8 bases from J, the gap between germline ends came to 11 bases.

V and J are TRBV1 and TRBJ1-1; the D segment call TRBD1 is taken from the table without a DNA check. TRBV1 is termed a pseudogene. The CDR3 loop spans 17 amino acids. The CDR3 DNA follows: TGCACCAGCAGCCAAGATGACGGGGACAGGAAGAACACTGAAGCTTTCTTT. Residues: CTSSQDDGDRKNTEAFF.

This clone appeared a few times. The CDR3, as DNA: TGTGCCAGCAGCGCTAGCGAGAGCTCCTACAATGAGCAGTTCTTC. Protein: CASSASESSYNEQFF. J is TRBJ2-1 and V is TRBV6-4, with a possible D match to TRBD2 (6 bases). Germline V CDR1 and CDR2: MRHNA, SNTAGT. The ends were cut back, 6 bases at V and 0 bases at J, with 12 bases in the middle. The CDR3 length is 15 residues.

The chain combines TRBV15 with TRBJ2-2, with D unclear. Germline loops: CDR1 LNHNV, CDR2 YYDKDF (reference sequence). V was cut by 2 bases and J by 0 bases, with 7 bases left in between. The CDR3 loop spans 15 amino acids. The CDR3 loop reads CATSRQGANTGELFF. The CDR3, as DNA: TGTGCCACCAGCAGACAAGGAGCGAACACCGGGGAGCTGTTTTTT.

This CDR3 is CASRLTGNTGELFF. The DNA for the CDR3 is TGTGCCAGCAGATTAACAGGGAACACCGGGGAGCTGTTTTTT. This chain connects TRBV14 to TRBJ2-2, with D possibly matching TRBD1 (5 bases). The CDR3 runs 14 residues. V lost 6 bases to trimming and J lost 1 base, with 9 bases between them. Germline CDR1 and CDR2: SGHDN and FVKESK. Supplemented by reference TRBV14 and TRBJ2-2, the full variable domain reads EAGVTQFPSHSVIEKGQTVTLRCDPISGHDNLYWYRRVMGKEIKFLLHFVKESKQDESGMPNNRFLAERTGGTYSTLKVQPAELEDSGVYFCASRLTGNTGELFFGEGSRLTVL.

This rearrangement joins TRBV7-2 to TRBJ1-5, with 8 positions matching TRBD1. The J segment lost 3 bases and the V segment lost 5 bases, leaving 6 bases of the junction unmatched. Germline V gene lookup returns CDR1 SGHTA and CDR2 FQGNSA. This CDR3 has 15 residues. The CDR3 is CASSRGTGPNQPQHF. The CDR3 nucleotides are TGTGCCAGCAGCCGGGGGACAGGCCCCAATCAGCCCCAGCATTTT.

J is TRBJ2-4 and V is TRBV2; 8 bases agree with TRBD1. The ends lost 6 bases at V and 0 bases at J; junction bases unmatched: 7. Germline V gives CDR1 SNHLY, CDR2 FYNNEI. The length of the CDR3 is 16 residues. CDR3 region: CASSLRTGIAKNIQYF. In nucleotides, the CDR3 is TGTGCCAGCAGCCTGAGGACAGGGATAGCCAAAAACATTCAGTACTTC.

CDR3 nucleotides: TGCGCCAGCAGCACGGGACAGGGGGCTTTCACTGAAGCTTTCTTT. Amino acids: CASSTGQGAFTEAFF. The chain couples TRBV5-1 to TRBJ1-1; 12 bases are a match to TRBD1. After removal of 4 bases from V and 4 bases from J, the junction contained 5 bases not matched to a gene. The CDR3 sequence is 15 residues long. The germline V gene has CDR1 SGHRS and CDR2 YFSETQ.